Shown below are 29 T cell receptor beta chains from a single sample sequenced in a study of T cell responses to AZD1222 COVID-19 vaccine. Here immunoSEQ multiplex PCR was the method, and the copy in TCRdb shows in-frame clones only, minus some. The sample holds 100,000 to 120,000 clones, under 95% seen once. This material consisted of peripheral blood, taken on day 0 of AZD1222 vaccination. The receptor source for this set is an adult in good health.

This rearrangement joins TRBV29-1 to TRBJ2-7; TRBD2 matches 8 bases. The CDR3 totals 14 residues. After removal of 5 bases from V and 0 bases from J, the junction contained 6 bases not matched to a gene. CDR1 and CDR2 (germline): SQVTM, ANQGSEA. The CDR3 nucleotides are TGCAGCGTTCGGGGGGGGCTGAGCTCCTACGAGCAGTACTTC. This gives the protein CSVRGGLSSYEQYF.

V is TRBV3-1 (or the pseudogene TRBV3-2) and J is TRBJ1-4, with D hard to call. Germline CDR1 is LGHDT and CDR2 is YNNKEL (reference sequence). The CDR3 has 14 residues. V was clipped by 4 bases and J by 5 bases, with 11 bases between them. CDR3 sequence (DNA): TGTGCCAGCAGCCTCAGTCAATTGAATGAAAAACTGTTTTTT. Translating gives CASSLSQLNEKLFF.

The V call is TRBV5-5, the J call TRBJ2-2, with TRBD2 identical over 7 bases. Germline values: CDR1 SGHKS, CDR2 YYEKEE (reference sequence). Trimming removed 4 bases from V and 4 bases from J; junction bases left unmatched: 4. CDR3 length: 14 residues. DNA for the CDR3: TGTGCCAGCAGCCTGGGGGGGTTCACCGGGGAGCTGTTTTTT. Translating gives CASSLGGFTGELFF.

This chain links TRBV28 with TRBJ2-3, with D possibly TRBD2 on 6 matching bases. The CDR3 has 15 amino acids. Germline CDR1 reads MDHEN; CDR2 reads SYDVKM. The V end was cut by 5 bases, the J end by 1 base, with 13 bases between. CDR3: CASSAPRGRTDTQYF. The CDR3 DNA reads as TGTGCCAGCAGTGCCCCGCGGGGACGCACAGATACGCAGTATTTT.

J is TRBJ2-1 and V is TRBV19; 11 nucleotides match TRBD2. Germline CDR1 LNHDA, CDR2 SQIVND (reference sequence). CDR3 length: 18 amino acids. V trimming: 3 bases; J trimming: 9 bases; junction bases outside the gene matches: 16. The CDR3 nucleotides read TGTGCCAGTAGTATTCTCTTCCGTGGACTAGCGGGCCGGGGTGAGCAGTTCTTC. This sequence encodes CASSILFRGLAGRGEQFF.

The chain has TRBV27 and TRBJ2-7; 9 bases match TRBD1. CDR3 size: 14 residues. Per germline, CDR1 MNHEY and CDR2 SMNVEV (reference sequence). V lost 5 bases and J lost 5; bases outside the gene matches: 7. CDR3 coding DNA: TGTGCCAGCAGTCGACGGACAGGGGTCCACGAGCAGTACTTC. Translation: CASSRRTGVHEQYF.

The chain employs TRBV5-1 and TRBJ1-1; TRBD1 matches 9 bases. This CDR3 comprises 18 residues. CDR1 SGHRS and CDR2 YFSETQ come from the germline V gene. The J segment lost 1 base and the V segment lost 4 bases, leaving 14 bases of the junction unmatched. The CDR3 DNA follows: TGCGCCAGCAGCCAACCCCCGGGACAGGGCGGGAAGAACACTGAAGCTTTCTTT. As protein: CASSQPPGQGGKNTEAFF.

The J gene is TRBJ2-7, the V gene TRBV29-1, with a possible D match to TRBD1 (5 bases). The germline V gene has CDR1 SQVTM and CDR2 ANQGSEA. V was trimmed by 7 bases and J by 4 bases, leaving 20 bases between them. The length of the CDR3 is 14 residues. Written as DNA, the CDR3 is TGCAGCGCTACCGGACACTCTCTAGGTTACGAGCAGTACTTC. It codes for CSATGHSLGYEQYF.

The chain carries TRBV2 and TRBJ2-1, with D perhaps matching TRBD1 (6 bases). Per germline, CDR1 SNHLY and CDR2 FYNNEI. V shed 8 bases and J shed 9 bases, with 17 bases lying between them. The CDR3 loop spans 13 amino acids. The CDR3, as DNA: TGTGCCAGCGACATTGGGGGCTCAGGTGAGCAGTTCTTC. Residues: CASDIGGSGEQFF.

The rearrangement links TRBV20-1 to TRBJ1-2; D is perhaps TRBD1 (6 bases). Germline V gene sequence: CDR1 DFQATT, CDR2 SNEGSKA (reference sequence). The CDR3 extends over 14 amino acids. V was pared by 3 bases and J by 5 bases, with 16 bases between. The CDR3: CSASTGGAGYGYTF. The CDR3 nucleotides read TGCAGTGCTAGTACCGGGGGCGCAGGTTATGGCTACACCTTC.

The chain joins TRBV28 to TRBJ1-5; D is unresolved. The CDR3 loop spans 14 amino acids. Germline CDR1 is MDHEN and CDR2 is SYDVKM. Trimming cost V 5 bases and J 0 bases, with 8 bases left between them. This CDR3 is CASSKTDSNQPQHF. CDR3 bases: TGTGCCAGCAGTAAAACGGATAGCAATCAGCCCCAGCATTTT.

The rearrangement links TRBV2 to TRBJ1-5; D may be TRBD1 (5 bases). The V and J ends lost 9 bases and 1 base respectively, with 13 bases between them. The CDR3 loop spans 14 amino acids. Germline CDR1 and CDR2: SNHLY and FYNNEI. DNA of the CDR3: TGTGCCAGTGGGACTGCCCTCAGCAATCAGCCCCAGCATTTT. This encodes CASGTALSNQPQHF.

The chain links TRBV9 to TRBJ1-2, with D possibly matching TRBD1 (6 bases). Germline assignment: CDR1 SGDLS and CDR2 YYNGEE. This CDR3 comprises 15 residues. The V gene lost 0 bases and the J gene lost 2 bases, with 11 bases spanning the gap. CDR3 residues: CASSVVGAGNYGYTF. The CDR3 DNA sequence: TGTGCCAGCAGCGTAGTGGGGGCAGGGAACTATGGCTACACCTTC.

This clone was seen only once. V usage is TRBV7-3 and J usage is TRBJ2-1, with 15 bases that match TRBD2. CDR1 is SGHTA, CDR2 FQGTGA, per germline. The CDR3 loop spans 17 amino acids. Trimming at V came to 5 bases and at J to 9 bases, leaving 11 bases not matched to a gene. The CDR3 sequence is CASSPIPQGLAGGEQFF. CDR3 DNA sequence: TGTGCCAGCAGCCCCATACCCCAGGGACTAGCGGGGGGTGAGCAGTTCTTC.

The chain recombines TRBV6-6 with TRBJ2-7; D could derive from TRBD1 or TRBD2 (5 bases each). CDR1 and CDR2 from the germline V gene are MNHNY and SVGAGI (reference sequence). The CDR3 is 14 amino acids. The V and J ends lost 7 bases and 0 bases respectively, with 13 bases between them. The CDR3 region has the DNA TGTGCCAGCACCACCGGGACGGTCTCCTACGAGCAGTACTTC. Its translation: CASTTGTVSYEQYF.

V is TRBV2 and J is TRBJ1-5, with 8 bases matching TRBD1. CDR1 is SNHLY and CDR2 is FYNNEI in the germline V gene. J lost 3 bases, V lost 8 bases, and 9 bases had no gene match. The CDR3 is 15 amino acids. The DNA for the CDR3 is TGTGCCAGCCGGGGACAGGCAAACTCCAATCAGCCCCAGCATTTT. Residues: CASRGQANSNQPQHF.

V gene TRBV5-8 combines with J gene TRBJ2-1; D is possibly TRBD2 (5 bases). CDR3 length equals 16 residues. Germline CDR1 is SGHTS and CDR2 is YDEGEE. V lost 0 bases, J lost 0 bases, and 10 bases lay in between. For the CDR3, the DNA is TGTGCCAGCAGCTTGGCCGTACGGGGCTCCTACAATGAGCAGTTCTTC. This sequence encodes CASSLAVRGSYNEQFF.

This sequence joins TRBV5-4 and TRBJ2-7; D might be TRBD1 or TRBD2, each matching 6 bases. Germline lookup yields CDR1 SGHNT and CDR2 YYREEE (reference sequence). The CDR3 is 15 amino acids. Trimming took 1 base from V and 3 from J, leaving 14 bases between them. CDR3 in amino acids: CASSLKGGRDYEQYF. The CDR3 DNA sequence: TGTGCCAGCAGCTTGAAGGGGGGACGGGACTACGAGCAGTACTTC.

The chain carries TRBV14 and TRBJ2-7; the match to TRBD1 covers 7 bases. This CDR3 region has 14 residues. V was pared by 2 bases and J by 3 bases, with 4 bases of the junction left unmatched. Germline-derived CDR1 and CDR2 are SGHDN and FVKESK. The CDR3 region is CASSQRTGFYEQYF. In nucleotides, the CDR3 is TGTGCCAGCAGCCAAAGGACAGGCTTCTACGAGCAGTACTTC.

This clone was found once. Here the CDR3 DNA reads TGTGCCAGCAGTCGATTGAATAGCAATCAGCCCCAGCATTTT. This translates into CASSRLNSNQPQHF. The chain employs TRBV2 and TRBJ1-5, with D unresolved. Trimming took off 5 bases at V and 0 bases at J, with 8 bases between the two ends. The CDR3 has 14 amino acids. Per germline, CDR1 SNHLY and CDR2 FYNNEI.

The gene calls are TRBV28 and TRBJ2-1; D unresolved. The CDR3 spans 13 residues. Germline assignment: CDR1 MDHEN and CDR2 SYDVKM. The ends were cut back, 1 base at V and 10 bases at J, with 11 bases in the middle. CDR3 nucleotide sequence: TGTGCCAGCAGTTTATACCAGACAATAGAGCAGTTCTTC. It yields the protein CASSLYQTIEQFF.

V is TRBV28 and J is TRBJ2-3, with 7 positions matching TRBD1. CDR1 is MDHEN, CDR2 SYDVKM, per germline. The CDR3 spans 14 residues. Trimming cost V 3 bases and J 3 bases; bases outside gene matches: 3. The CDR3 loop reads CASSFGRGTDTQYF. CDR3 coding DNA: TGTGCCAGCAGTTTCGGCAGGGGGACAGATACGCAGTATTTT.

This rearrangement joins TRBV3-1 (or the pseudogene TRBV3-2) to TRBJ1-1; unclear D gene. The V gene lost 6 bases and the J gene lost 6 bases, with 17 bases spanning the gap. Germline CDR1 LGHDT, CDR2 YNNKEL (reference sequence). The length of the CDR3 is 14 residues. The CDR3 protein is CASSFFGSEAEAFF. Here the CDR3 DNA reads TGTGCCAGCAGTTTTTTTGGGTCAGAGGCTGAAGCTTTCTTT.

The chain couples TRBV13 to TRBJ1-2, with unresolved D. This CDR3 has 12 amino acids. The ends were cut back, 0 bases at V and 2 bases at J, with 1 base in the middle. Germline V gene lookup returns CDR1 PRHDT and CDR2 FYEKMQ (reference sequence). CDR3 sequence: CASSLGNYGYTF. CDR3 bases: TGTGCCAGCAGCTTAGGGAACTATGGCTACACCTTC.

V and J are TRBV19 and TRBJ2-5; TRBD2 matches 7 bases. The CDR3 runs to 12 residues. Germline V gene lookup returns CDR1 LNHDA and CDR2 SQIVND (reference sequence). J was trimmed by 0 bases and V by 8 bases; bases with no gene match: 0. The CDR3 loop is CASGRDQETQYF. Here the CDR3 DNA reads TGTGCCAGTGGGAGGGACCAAGAGACCCAGTACTTC.

The chain uses TRBV24-1 and TRBJ2-3; D uncertain. Germline V gene lookup returns CDR1 KGHDR and CDR2 SFDVKD. The CDR3 runs 16 residues. V was cut by 5 bases and J by 1 base, with 15 bases left in between. The CDR3 reads CATSARLGVGTDTQYF. The CDR3 region has the DNA TGTGCCACCAGTGCCCGACTCGGCGTGGGCACAGATACGCAGTATTTT.

V is TRBV6-1 and J is TRBJ2-2, with a tentative D call TRBD1 (6 bases). V gave up 0 bases and J gave up 1 base, with 9 bases separating them. CDR1 is MNHNS and CDR2 is SASEGT in the germline V gene. The CDR3 is 16 residues long. CDR3 nucleotides: TGTGCCAGCAGTGAAGCTGGGGGCGGGAACACCGGGGAGCTGTTTTTT. Its protein is CASSEAGGGNTGELFF.

This chain connects TRBV19 to TRBJ2-3; TRBD2 might be the D (5 bases). In germline, CDR1 is LNHDA, CDR2 SQIVND (reference sequence). The CDR3 has 14 residues. With 7 bases removed from V and 1 base from J, the gap between germline ends came to 12 bases. The CDR3 reads CASNEGMGTDTQYF. CDR3 nucleotide sequence: TGTGCCAGTAATGAGGGAATGGGCACAGATACGCAGTATTTT.

The chain joins TRBV5-1 to TRBJ2-7, with 11 bases aligning to TRBD1. The CDR3 loop spans 14 amino acids. The V gene's germline CDR1 is SGHRS and CDR2 YFSETQ. After removal of 4 bases from V and 4 bases from J, the junction contained 4 bases not matched to a gene. CDR3 nucleotides: TGCGCCAGCAGCCCCGGGACAGGGGGATACGAGCAGTACTTC. It translates to CASSPGTGGYEQYF.